This note documents a single T cell receptor beta chain sequence. Its specificity is unknown. Unique molecular identifiers were added to individual cDNA molecules. TCRdb passed the 5' RACE reads through MiXCR, listing each CDR3 protein once. This sample yields 84,000 or so distinct CDR3 sequences, of which 11% to 15% are seen a single time; about 10% belongs to the top ten. This record comes from a study of early T cells in non-severe SARS-CoV-2 infection. Overall study context: Sequencing targeted bulk RNA from unsorted whole blood, leaving chains unpaired. Regarding the study as a whole: VDJdb-based matching was biased toward anti-spike CD8 responses and missed private and CD4 specificities.

The CDR3 covers 15 residues. The germline CDR1 and CDR2 sequences are SQVTM and ANQGSEA. V was clipped by 2 bases and J by 4 bases, with 16 bases between them. This clonotype originated in an adult who was a healthcare worker with PCR-confirmed SARS-CoV-2 infection or an uninfected control (not recorded which). The specimen was whole blood. V usage is TRBV29-1 and J usage is TRBJ2-3, with D perhaps TRBD2 (6 bases). The CDR3 region is CSVELPEGIPDTQYF. CDR3 nucleotide sequence: TGCAGCGTTGAACTTCCGGAGGGTATCCCAGATACGCAGTATTTT.